This T cell receptor (beta chain) is from a study of T-cell memory formation after mild COVID-19. Study summary: In these data, TCR clusters were largely donor specific.

Germline V gene sequence: CDR1 SGHRS, CDR2 YFSETQ. Losses at the gene ends were 3 bases for V and 1 base for J; bases not matched to a gene: 8. The CDR3 totals 16 residues. TCRdb redid the calling of the 5' RACE reads with MiXCR, one entry per CDR3 protein. Among about 130,000 distinct CDR3 sequences listed, approximately 15% were seen once. Sequenced material: PBMCs or a T cell subset sorted from them (not recorded which). The gene calls are TRBV5-1 and TRBJ2-3, with 7 positions matching TRBD2. The sequence derives from an adult woman who had mild COVID-19 (a few samples of this study predate the infection). Cell type and time point are not known. The CDR3, as DNA: TGCGCCAGCAGCTGGGGGGGGACTACGCGCACAGATACGCAGTATTTT. It translates to CASSWGGTTRTDTQYF.